Listed here are 18 T cell receptor beta chains from one sample, sequenced in a study of blood T cell repertoires in COVID-19. The repertoire was sequenced with immunoSEQ multiplex PCR; TCRdb's copy has only in-frame clones and lacks some. Of some 200,000 clones in the sample, approximately 87% were seen once. The sequencing sample was made of peripheral blood. The source of these receptors is a young woman who had recovered from COVID-19.

This rearrangement joins TRBV9 to TRBJ1-2; D possibly corresponds to TRBD1 (5 bases). Deletions cut 5 bases from V and 4 bases from J, with 15 bases between. Germline V gives CDR1 SGDLS, CDR2 YYNGEE. This CDR3 spans 14 amino acids. The CDR3 region has the DNA TGTGCCAGCAGGGGGCTGTCCCCAGGCTATGGCTACACCTTC. This translates into CASRGLSPGYGYTF.

The chain combines TRBV6-5 with TRBJ1-5, with TRBD1 matching over 8 bases. Germline values: CDR1 MNHEY, CDR2 SVGAGI. V gave up 6 bases and J gave up 6 bases; unmatched junction bases: 7. CDR3 length: 14 amino acids. CDR3 loop: CASRDGQGTQPQHF. CDR3 sequence (DNA): TGTGCCAGCAGGGATGGACAGGGCACTCAGCCCCAGCATTTT.

In this sample, this clone turned up once. This chain uses TRBV6-5 with TRBJ1-1; tentative D call: TRBD1 (6 bases). The CDR3 is 12 residues long. Germline CDR1 is MNHEY and CDR2 is SVGAGI. Trimming pared 7 bases from V and 6 bases from J, leaving 12 bases between. The CDR3 protein is CASKGQGPEAFF. The CDR3 DNA follows: TGTGCCAGCAAGGGCCAGGGGCCTGAAGCTTTCTTT.

The rearrangement joins TRBV5-1 to TRBJ2-1, with TRBD2 matching 11 bases. The ends lost 0 bases at V and 4 bases at J; junction bases unmatched: 3. Germline lookup yields CDR1 SGHRS and CDR2 YFSETQ. The CDR3 length is 16 residues. The CDR3 DNA is TGCGCCAGCAGCTTGGGGACTAGCGGGCCGTACAATGAGCAGTTCTTC. Its protein product is CASSLGTSGPYNEQFF.

This rearrangement joins TRBV18 to TRBJ2-5; D might be TRBD2 (5 bases). Looked up from germline, CDR1 is KGHSH and CDR2 is LQKENI. CDR3 length: 13 residues. V lost 4 bases to trimming and J lost 7 bases, with 13 bases between them. The CDR3 reads CASSRKDAGTQYF. CDR3 nucleotides: TGTGCCAGCTCACGAAAGGATGCGGGGACCCAGTACTTC.

The chain employs TRBV7-3 and TRBJ2-1, with 8 bases lining up with TRBD1. The length of the CDR3 is 18 residues. CDR1 is SGHTA, CDR2 FQGTGA, per germline. V shed 1 base and J 3 bases; nucleotides not matched to a gene: 11. CDR3 amino acids: CASSLIAVAGGFYNEQFF. Written as DNA, the CDR3 is TGTGCCAGCAGCTTAATCGCCGTGGCAGGGGGCTTCTACAATGAGCAGTTCTTC. The whole variable domain, remainder taken from reference TRBV7-3 and TRBJ2-1, is GAGVSQTPSNKVTEKGKYVELRCDPISGHTALYWYRQSLGQGPEFLIYFQGTGAADDSGLPNDRFFAVRPEGSVSTLKIQRTERGDSAVYLCASSLIAVAGGFYNEQFFGPGTRLTVL.

CDR3 loop: CASSEGNSGDTQYF. CDR3 in DNA: TGTGCCAGCAGTGAAGGGAATAGCGGTGATACGCAGTATTTT. The chain uses TRBV2 and TRBJ2-3; tentative D call: TRBD2 (6 bases). The CDR3 consists of 14 residues. Germline CDR1 reads SNHLY; CDR2 reads FYNNEI. With 1 base removed from V and 6 bases from J, the gap between germline ends came to 11 bases. Based on the CDR3 plus reference TRBV2 and TRBJ2-3, the full variable domain is EPEVTQTPSHQVTQMGQEVILRCVPISNHLYFYWYRQILGQKVEFLVSFYNNEISEKSEIFDDQFSVERPDGSNFTLKIRSTKLEDSAMYFCASSEGNSGDTQYFGPGTRLTVL.

V usage is TRBV7-2 and J usage is TRBJ2-2, with D maybe TRBD2 (6 bases). Trimming cost V 0 bases and J 7 bases, with 12 bases left between them. The CDR3 loop spans 15 amino acids. In germline, CDR1 is SGHTA, CDR2 FQGNSA. CDR3 sequence: CASSLAGYGGGELFF. CDR3 coding DNA: TGTGCCAGCAGCTTAGCAGGGTACGGGGGCGGGGAGCTGTTTTTT.

The J gene is TRBJ2-3, the V gene TRBV5-4, with D tentatively TRBD1 (5 bases). The germline CDR1 and CDR2 sequences are SGHNT and YYREEE (reference sequence). The CDR3 is 14 residues long. Trimming removed 2 bases at V and 6 bases at J, with 13 bases between. The CDR3 bases are TGTGCCAGCAGCTTTTACCAGGGAAGCGATACGCAGTATTTT. It specifies CASSFYQGSDTQYF. Using reference TRBV5-4 and TRBJ2-3 for the parts outside the CDR3, the full variable domain is ETGVTQSPTHLIKTRGQQVTLRCSSQSGHNTVSWYQQALGQGPQFIFQYYREEENGRGNFPPRFSGLQFPNYSSELNVNALELDDSALYLCASSFYQGSDTQYFGPGTRLTVL.

The chain employs TRBV6-5 and TRBJ2-2, with 8 bases that match TRBD1. Per germline, CDR1 MNHEY and CDR2 SVGAGI. With V trimmed by 6 bases and J by 4 bases, 1 base remained unmatched. This CDR3 has 13 amino acids. The CDR3 DNA reads as TGTGCCAGCAGGCAGGGGGCCACCGGGGAGCTGTTTTTT. It yields the protein CASRQGATGELFF.

This clone was picked up a small number of times. The sample has other DNA sequences that encode this CDR3 too. This rearrangement joins TRBV6-6 to TRBJ2-1, with D hard to call. The CDR3 runs to 13 residues. Per germline, CDR1 MNHNY and CDR2 SVGAGI (reference sequence). Trimming left V 6 bases short and J 4 bases short, with 10 bases between. The CDR3 DNA sequence: TGTGCCAGCAGCCACGACTCATACAATGAGCAGTTCTTC. Amino acid sequence: CASSHDSYNEQFF.

Comments on this clone: One end of the junction does not line up with germline, which may come from a read error. V is TRBV7-7 and J is TRBJ2-5, with TRBD1 matching 8 bases. Per the germline V gene, CDR1 is SSHAT and CDR2 is FNYEAQ (reference sequence). The CDR3 runs to 15 residues. The CDR3 is CASSQTQGAGETQYF. The CDR3 bases are TGTGCTAGCAGCCAAACGCAGGGGGCGGGAGAGACCCAGTACTTC.

The rearrangement links TRBV9 to TRBJ1-4; D is possibly TRBD1 (5 bases). The CDR3 extends over 15 amino acids. The V gene lost 4 bases and the J gene lost 5 bases, with 15 bases spanning the gap. Per the germline V gene, CDR1 is SGDLS and CDR2 is YYNGEE. The CDR3 DNA follows: TGTGCCAGCAGCTCCTCTGGGGCCGGAAATGAAAAACTGTTTTTT. Its protein is CASSSSGAGNEKLFF.

This clone has just a few counts. CDR3 DNA sequence: TGTGCCAGCTCACCAGCGCGGACAGGGGGCCCCCCGAAAATTAATGAAAAACTGTTTTTT. This codes for CASSPARTGGPPKINEKLFF. The chain links TRBV18 to TRBJ1-4; 11 bases map to TRBD1. V lost 2 bases to trimming and J lost 4 bases; unmatched junction nucleotides: 15. The CDR3 loop spans 20 amino acids. Germline V gene data show CDR1 as KGHSH and CDR2 as LQKENI.

The chain recombines TRBV7-3 with TRBJ2-2; no clear D. Germline-derived CDR1 and CDR2 are SGHTA and FQGTGA. CDR3 length: 14 amino acids. V lost 0 bases and J 6 bases, leaving 8 bases between the germline ends. This CDR3 is CASSLTGQAGELFF. The CDR3 nucleotides read TGTGCCAGCAGCTTAACGGGTCAGGCCGGGGAGCTGTTTTTT.

This clone was seen a single time. This chain connects TRBV3-1 (or the pseudogene TRBV3-2) to TRBJ2-1; D is unclear. The CDR3 is 13 residues long. Germline lookup yields CDR1 LGHDT and CDR2 YNNKEL (reference sequence). The DNA of the CDR3 is TGTGCTCCACTATCAATACTCAACAATGAGCAGTTCTTC. Translated, it gives CAPLSILNNEQFF.

V usage is TRBV27 and J usage is TRBJ1-1; 9 bases are a match to TRBD1. With 0 bases clipped from V and 1 base from J, the junction kept 9 bases outside the gene matches. This CDR3 has 18 amino acids. Germline-derived CDR1 and CDR2 are MNHEY and SMNVEV (reference sequence). CDR3 amino acids: CASSLSSSGQGKNTEAFF. CDR3 sequence (DNA): TGTGCCAGCAGTTTATCGTCCTCGGGACAGGGAAAGAACACTGAAGCTTTCTTT.

This rearrangement joins TRBV4-3 to TRBJ1-5, with TRBD1 matching over 8 bases. This CDR3 spans 15 amino acids. With V trimmed by 4 bases and J by 6 bases, 8 bases remained unmatched. Germline lookup yields CDR1 LGHNA and CDR2 YSLEER. This CDR3 is CASSLETGGSQPQHF. CDR3 in DNA: TGCGCCAGCAGCCTTGAAACAGGGGGGTCTCAGCCCCAGCATTTT.